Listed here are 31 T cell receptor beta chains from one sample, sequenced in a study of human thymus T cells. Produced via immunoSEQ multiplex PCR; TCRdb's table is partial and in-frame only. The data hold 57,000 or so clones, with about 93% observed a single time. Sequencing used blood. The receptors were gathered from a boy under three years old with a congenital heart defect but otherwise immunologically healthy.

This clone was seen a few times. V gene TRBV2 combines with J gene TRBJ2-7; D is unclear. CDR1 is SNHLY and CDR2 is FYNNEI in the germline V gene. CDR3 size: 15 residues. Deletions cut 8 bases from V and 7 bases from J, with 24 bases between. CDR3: CASQDRAFSRWEQYF. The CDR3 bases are TGTGCCAGCCAAGACCGGGCCTTTAGTCGGTGGGAGCAGTACTTC.

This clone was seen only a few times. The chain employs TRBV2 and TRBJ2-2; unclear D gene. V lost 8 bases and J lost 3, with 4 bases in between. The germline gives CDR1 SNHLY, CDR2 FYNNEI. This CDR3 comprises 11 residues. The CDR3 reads CASWDTGELFF. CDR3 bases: TGTGCCAGCTGGGACACCGGGGAGCTGTTTTTT.

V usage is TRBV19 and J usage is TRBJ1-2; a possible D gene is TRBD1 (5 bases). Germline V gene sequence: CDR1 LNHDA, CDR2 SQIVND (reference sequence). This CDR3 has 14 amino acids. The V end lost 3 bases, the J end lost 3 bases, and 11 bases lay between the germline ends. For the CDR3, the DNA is TGTGCCAGTAGTATCTCTAGGGGAGACTATGGCTACACCTTC. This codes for CASSISRGDYGYTF.

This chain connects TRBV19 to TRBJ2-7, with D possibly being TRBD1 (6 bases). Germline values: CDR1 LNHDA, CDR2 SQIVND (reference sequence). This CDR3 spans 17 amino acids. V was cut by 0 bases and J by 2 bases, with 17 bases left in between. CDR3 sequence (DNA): TGTGCCAGTAGTATAGACTCTTCTGGCAGGGACACCTACGAGCAGTACTTC. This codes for CASSIDSSGRDTYEQYF.

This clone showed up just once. CDR3 protein: CASSSHPSRATEAFF. DNA of the CDR3: TGTGCCAGCAGTTCGCACCCTTCCAGGGCCACTGAAGCTTTCTTT. This chain connects TRBV28 to TRBJ1-1; weak D call: TRBD1 (5 bases). The germline V and J ends were trimmed by 4 bases and 4 bases, with 16 bases remaining between them. The germline CDR1 and CDR2 sequences are MDHEN and SYDVKM. There are 15 residues in the CDR3.

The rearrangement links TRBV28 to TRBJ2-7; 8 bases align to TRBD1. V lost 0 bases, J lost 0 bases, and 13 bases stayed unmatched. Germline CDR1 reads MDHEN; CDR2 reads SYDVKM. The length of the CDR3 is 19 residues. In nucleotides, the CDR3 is TGTGCCAGCAGTTTATGGCGGTTGCGTAGACAGGGGATCTCCTACGAGCAGTACTTC. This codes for CASSLWRLRRQGISYEQYF.

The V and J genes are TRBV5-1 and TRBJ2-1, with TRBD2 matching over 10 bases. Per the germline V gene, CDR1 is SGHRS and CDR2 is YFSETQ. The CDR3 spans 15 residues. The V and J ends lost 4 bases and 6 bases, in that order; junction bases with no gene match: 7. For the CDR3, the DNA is TGCGCCAGCAGCAGCGGTCAGCGGGGGGGCAATGAGCAGTTCTTC. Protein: CASSSGQRGGNEQFF. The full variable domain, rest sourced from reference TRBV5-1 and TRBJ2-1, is KAGVTQTPRYLIKTRGQQVTLSCSPISGHRSVSWYQQTPGQGLQFLFEYFSETQRNKGNFPGRFSGRQFSNSRSEMNVSTLELGDSALYLCASSSGQRGGNEQFFGPGTRLTVL.

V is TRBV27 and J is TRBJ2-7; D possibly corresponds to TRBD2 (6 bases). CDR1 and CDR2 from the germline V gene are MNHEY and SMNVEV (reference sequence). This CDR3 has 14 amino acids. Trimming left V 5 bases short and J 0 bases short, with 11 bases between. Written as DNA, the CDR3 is TGTGCCAGCAGTCCCTTTAGCGGCTCCTACGAGCAGTACTTC. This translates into CASSPFSGSYEQYF.

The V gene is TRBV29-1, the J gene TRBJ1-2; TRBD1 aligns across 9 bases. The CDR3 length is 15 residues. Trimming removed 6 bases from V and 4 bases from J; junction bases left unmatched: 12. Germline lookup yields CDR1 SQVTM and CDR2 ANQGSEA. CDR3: CSVADRGWGGYGYTF. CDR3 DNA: TGCAGCGTGGCGGACAGGGGATGGGGGGGCTATGGCTACACCTTC.

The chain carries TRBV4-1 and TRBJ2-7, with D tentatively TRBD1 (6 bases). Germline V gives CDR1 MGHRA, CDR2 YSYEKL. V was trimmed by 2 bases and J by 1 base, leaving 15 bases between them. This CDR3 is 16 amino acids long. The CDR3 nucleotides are TGCGCCAGCAGCCAAAGTCCTGCCAGGGGATCCTACGAGCAGTACTTC. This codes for CASSQSPARGSYEQYF.

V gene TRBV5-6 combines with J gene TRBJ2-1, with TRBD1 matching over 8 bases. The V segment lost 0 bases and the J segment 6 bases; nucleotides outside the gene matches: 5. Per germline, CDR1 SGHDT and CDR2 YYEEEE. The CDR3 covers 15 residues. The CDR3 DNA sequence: TGTGCCAGCAGCTTGGCGGACAGGGTGGGCAATGAGCAGTTCTTC. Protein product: CASSLADRVGNEQFF.

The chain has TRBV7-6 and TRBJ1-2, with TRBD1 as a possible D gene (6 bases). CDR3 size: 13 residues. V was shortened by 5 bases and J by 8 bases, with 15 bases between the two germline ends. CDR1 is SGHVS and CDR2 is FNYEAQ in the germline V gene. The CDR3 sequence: CASSPEGGHGYTF. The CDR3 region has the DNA TGTGCCAGCAGCCCGGAGGGGGGACACGGCTACACCTTC.

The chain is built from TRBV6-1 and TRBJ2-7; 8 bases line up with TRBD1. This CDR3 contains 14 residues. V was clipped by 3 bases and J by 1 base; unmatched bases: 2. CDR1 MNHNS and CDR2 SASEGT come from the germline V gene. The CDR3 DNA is TGTGCCAGCAGTGAGACAGGGGCATCCTACGAGCAGTACTTC. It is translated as CASSETGASYEQYF.

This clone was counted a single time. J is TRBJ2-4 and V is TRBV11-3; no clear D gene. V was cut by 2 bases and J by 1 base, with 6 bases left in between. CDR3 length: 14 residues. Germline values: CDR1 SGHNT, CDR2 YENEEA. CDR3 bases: TGTGCCAGCAGCTTAACCGACGCCAAAAACATTCAGTACTTC. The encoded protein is CASSLTDAKNIQYF.

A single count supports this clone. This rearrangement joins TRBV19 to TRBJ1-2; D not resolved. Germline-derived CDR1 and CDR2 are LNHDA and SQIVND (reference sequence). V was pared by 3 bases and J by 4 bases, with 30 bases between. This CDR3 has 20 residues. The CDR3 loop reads CASSMVPRFRGAEGPYGYTF. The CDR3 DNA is TGTGCCAGTAGTATGGTCCCCCGCTTCCGGGGAGCAGAAGGGCCCTATGGCTACACCTTC.

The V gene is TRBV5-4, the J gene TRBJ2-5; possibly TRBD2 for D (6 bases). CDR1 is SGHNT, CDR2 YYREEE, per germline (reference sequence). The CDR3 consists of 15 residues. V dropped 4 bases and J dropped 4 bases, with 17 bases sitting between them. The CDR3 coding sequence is TGTGCCAGCAGCCTCGGTTTAGTGGGGGGAGAGACCCAGTACTTC. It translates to CASSLGLVGGETQYF.

CDR3: CASTFLTGYNEKLFF. CDR3 coding DNA: TGTGCCAGCACCTTCTTGACAGGGTATAATGAAAAACTGTTTTTT. The chain combines TRBV28 with TRBJ1-4; 7 bases map to TRBD1. The CDR3 has 15 amino acids. V trimming: 7 bases; J trimming: 4 bases; junction bases outside the gene matches: 9. Germline V CDR1 and CDR2: MDHEN, SYDVKM.

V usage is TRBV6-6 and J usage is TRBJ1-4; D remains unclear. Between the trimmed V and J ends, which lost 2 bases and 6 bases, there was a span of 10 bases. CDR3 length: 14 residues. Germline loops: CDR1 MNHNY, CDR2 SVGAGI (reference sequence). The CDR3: CASSYVGGDEKLFF. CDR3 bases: TGTGCCAGCAGTTACGTTGGAGGAGATGAAAAACTGTTTTTT.

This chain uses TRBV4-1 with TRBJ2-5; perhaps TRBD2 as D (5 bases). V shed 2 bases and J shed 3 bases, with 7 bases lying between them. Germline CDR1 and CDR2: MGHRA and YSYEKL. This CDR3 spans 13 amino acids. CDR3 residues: CASSQHGKETQYF. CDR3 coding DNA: TGCGCCAGCAGCCAACACGGGAAAGAGACCCAGTACTTC.

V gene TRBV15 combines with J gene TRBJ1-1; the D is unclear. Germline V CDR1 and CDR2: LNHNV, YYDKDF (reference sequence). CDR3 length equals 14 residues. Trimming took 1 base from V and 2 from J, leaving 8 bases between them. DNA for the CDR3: TGTGCCACCAGCAGAGCGGGGAGCAACACTGAAGCTTTCTTT. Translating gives CATSRAGSNTEAFF.

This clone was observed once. CDR3 coding DNA: TGTGCCTGGGGGACCGGGCACGGGGCCAACGTCCTGACTTTC. Amino acids: CAWGTGHGANVLTF. The rearrangement uses TRBV30 and TRBJ2-6; D may be TRBD1 or TRBD2 (5 bases each). Trimming took off 5 bases at V and 4 bases at J, with 12 bases between the two ends. The V gene's germline CDR1 is GTSNPN and CDR2 SVGIG (reference sequence). The length of the CDR3 is 14 residues.

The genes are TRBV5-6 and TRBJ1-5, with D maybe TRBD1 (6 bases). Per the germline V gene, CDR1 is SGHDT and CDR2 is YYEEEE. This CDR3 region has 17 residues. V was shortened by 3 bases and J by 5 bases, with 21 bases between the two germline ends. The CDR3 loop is CASSSLSHTGIYQPQHF. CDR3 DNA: TGTGCCAGCAGCTCCTTGTCCCACACAGGGATTTATCAGCCCCAGCATTTT. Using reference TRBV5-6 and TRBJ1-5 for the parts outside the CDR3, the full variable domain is DAGVTQSPTHLIKTRGQQVTLRCSPKSGHDTVSWYQQALGQGPQFIFQYYEEEERQRGNFPDRFSGHQFPNYSSELNVNALLLGDSALYLCASSSLSHTGIYQPQHFGDGTRLSIL.

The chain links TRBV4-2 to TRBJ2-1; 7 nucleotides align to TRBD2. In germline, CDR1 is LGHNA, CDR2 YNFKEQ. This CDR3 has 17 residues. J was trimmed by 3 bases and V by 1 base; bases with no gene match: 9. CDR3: CASSQVPSGTGYNEQFF. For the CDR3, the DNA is TGTGCCAGCAGCCAAGTGCCTAGCGGTACGGGCTACAATGAGCAGTTCTTC.

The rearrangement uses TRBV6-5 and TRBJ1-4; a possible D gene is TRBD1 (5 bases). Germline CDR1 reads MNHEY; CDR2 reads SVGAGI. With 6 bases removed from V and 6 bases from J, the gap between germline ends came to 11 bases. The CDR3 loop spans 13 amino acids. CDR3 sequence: CASRRGGDEKLFF. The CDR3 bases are TGTGCCAGCAGGCGGGGAGGGGATGAAAAACTGTTTTTT.

The CDR3 region has the DNA TGCGCCAGCAGCCCCCGGGGGGCGAGTGGAGCCAAAAACATTCAGTACTTC. Its translation: CASSPRGASGAKNIQYF. The V gene is TRBV5-1, the J gene TRBJ2-4; TRBD2 might be the D (7 bases). Per the germline V gene, CDR1 is SGHRS and CDR2 is YFSETQ. The CDR3 runs 17 residues. V was trimmed by 4 bases and J by 0 bases, leaving 17 bases between them. Full variable domain (outside the CDR3, taken from reference TRBV5-1 and TRBJ2-4): KAGVTQTPRYLIKTRGQQVTLSCSPISGHRSVSWYQQTPGQGLQFLFEYFSETQRNKGNFPGRFSGRQFSNSRSEMNVSTLELGDSALYLCASSPRGASGAKNIQYFGAGTRLSVL.

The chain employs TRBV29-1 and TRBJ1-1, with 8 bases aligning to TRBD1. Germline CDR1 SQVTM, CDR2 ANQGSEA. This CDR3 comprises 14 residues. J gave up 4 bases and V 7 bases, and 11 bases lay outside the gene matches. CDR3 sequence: CSAFGQGGITEAFF. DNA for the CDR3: TGCAGCGCCTTCGGACAGGGAGGGATCACTGAAGCTTTCTTT.

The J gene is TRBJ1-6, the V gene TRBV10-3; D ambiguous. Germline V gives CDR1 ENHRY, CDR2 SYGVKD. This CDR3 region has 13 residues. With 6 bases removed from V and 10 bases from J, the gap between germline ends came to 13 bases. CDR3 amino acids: CAISNPQRSPLHF. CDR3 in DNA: TGTGCCATCAGCAATCCTCAAAGGTCACCCCTCCACTTT.

The CDR3 nucleotides read TGTGCCAGCACCCCTGGCCGTAGACAAGAGACCCAGTACTTC. Protein product: CASTPGRRQETQYF. The chain links TRBV28 to TRBJ2-5, with D unresolved. This CDR3 has 14 residues. Trimming took off 7 bases at V and 2 bases at J, with 14 bases between the two ends. Germline V gene data show CDR1 as MDHEN and CDR2 as SYDVKM.

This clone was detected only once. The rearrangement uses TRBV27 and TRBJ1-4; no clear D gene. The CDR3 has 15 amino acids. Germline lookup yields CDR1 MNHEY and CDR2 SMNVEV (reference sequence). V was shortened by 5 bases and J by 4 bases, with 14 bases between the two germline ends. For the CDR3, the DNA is TGTGCCAGCAGTAAAGAGGGTTCCCATAATGAAAAACTGTTTTTT. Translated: CASSKEGSHNEKLFF.

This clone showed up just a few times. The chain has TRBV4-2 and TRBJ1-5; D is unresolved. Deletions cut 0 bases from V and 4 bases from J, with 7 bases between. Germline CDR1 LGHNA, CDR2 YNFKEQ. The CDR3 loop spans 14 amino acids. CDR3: CASSQDIGNQPQHF. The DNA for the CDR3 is TGTGCCAGCAGCCAAGATATTGGGAATCAGCCCCAGCATTTT.

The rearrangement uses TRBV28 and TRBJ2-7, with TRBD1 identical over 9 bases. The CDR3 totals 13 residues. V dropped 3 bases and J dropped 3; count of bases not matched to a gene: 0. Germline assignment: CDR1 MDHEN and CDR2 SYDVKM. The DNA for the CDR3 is TGTGCCAGCAGTTTGACAGGGGGCTACGAGCAGTACTTC. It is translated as CASSLTGGYEQYF. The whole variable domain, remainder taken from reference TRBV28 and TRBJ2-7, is DVKVTQSSRYLVKRTGEKVFLECVQDMDHENMFWYRQDPGLGLRLIYFSYDVKMKEKGDIPEGYSVSREKKERFSLILESASTNQTSMYLCASSLTGGYEQYFGPGTRLTVT.